What follows are 29 T cell receptor beta chains derived from one specimen sequenced in a study of shared clonotypes between healthy human individuals. Produced via immunoSEQ multiplex PCR; TCRdb's table is partial and in-frame only. The sample yields about 110,000 clones, 68% seen once. The sequenced sample consisted of memory CD8+ T cells sorted from blood. The subset was: CD45RO+ cells pooled with CCR7-negative TemRA cells. Source of these receptors: a woman aged 25 to 39 in good health.

This clone was seen more than once but under ten times. The chain employs TRBV2 and TRBJ1-1, with D maybe TRBD1 (6 bases). Looked up from germline, CDR1 is SNHLY and CDR2 is FYNNEI. V was cut by 1 base and J by 3 bases, with 18 bases left in between. The CDR3 loop spans 17 amino acids. The CDR3 bases are TGTGCCAGCAGTGAAGATTGGACAGTGAGGGGGGACACTGAAGCTTTCTTT. Amino acid sequence: CASSEDWTVRGDTEAFF.

V is TRBV6-4 and J is TRBJ2-7; possible D gene TRBD2, 6 bases. This CDR3 spans 15 amino acids. CDR1 is MRHNA and CDR2 is SNTAGT in the germline V gene. Trimming pared 4 bases from V and 2 bases from J, leaving 15 bases between. CDR3 sequence: CASSGTGLYPYEQYF. The CDR3 bases are TGTGCCAGCAGTGGGACGGGACTTTACCCCTACGAGCAGTACTTC.

The chain couples TRBV6-1 to TRBJ2-3, with D unresolved. Trimming stripped 1 base from V and 5 bases from J, with 13 bases between. This CDR3 spans 15 amino acids. Per germline, CDR1 MNHNS and CDR2 SASEGT. The chain's CDR3 is CASSEGYFGLDTQYF. The CDR3 DNA reads TGTGCCAGCAGTGAAGGTTATTTCGGTCTAGATACGCAGTATTTT.

The CDR3 region is CASSSDRGDTGELFF. CDR3 nucleotides: TGTGCCAGCAGCTCGGACAGGGGGGACACCGGGGAGCTGTTTTTT. The chain links TRBV5-6 to TRBJ2-2; 10 bases line up with TRBD1. Germline V gene data show CDR1 as SGHDT and CDR2 as YYEEEE. The CDR3 sequence is 15 residues long. With 3 bases clipped from V and 3 bases from J, the junction kept 2 bases outside the gene matches.

This rearrangement joins TRBV7-9 to TRBJ2-1; D might be TRBD1 (7 bases). Germline loops: CDR1 SEHNR, CDR2 FQNEAQ (reference sequence). Deletions cut 2 bases from V and 0 bases from J, with 8 bases between. The CDR3 consists of 15 residues. The CDR3 DNA follows: TGTGCCAGCAGCTTACAGGGGGGCTCCTACAATGAGCAGTTCTTC. Encoded protein: CASSLQGGSYNEQFF.

This clone has only one observation. The chain links TRBV7-9 to TRBJ2-6; the D gene could be TRBD1 or TRBD2 (5 bases each). The CDR3 has 19 residues. Germline CDR1 and CDR2: SEHNR and FQNEAQ (reference sequence). Trimming removed 1 base at V and 0 bases at J, with 16 bases between. The DNA of the CDR3 is TGTGCCAGCAGCTTAGTTCAAGCCGGGACGGACTCTGGGGCCAACGTCCTGACTTTC. Protein sequence: CASSLVQAGTDSGANVLTF.

In its sample, this clone was seen many times. The genes are TRBV6-6 and TRBJ2-2; D remains unclear. CDR3 length equals 13 residues. Trimming cost V 2 bases and J 3 bases, with 4 bases left between them. Looked up from germline, CDR1 is MNHNY and CDR2 is SVGAGI (reference sequence). The CDR3 coding sequence is TGTGCCAGCAGTTACCTTGACACCGGGGAGCTGTTTTTT. Translated: CASSYLDTGELFF.

This clone was counted a few times. The V and J genes are TRBV28 and TRBJ2-1; 14 positions agree with TRBD2. Germline lookup yields CDR1 MDHEN and CDR2 SYDVKM. The CDR3 is 17 residues long. V shed 5 bases, J shed 7 bases, and the junction held 10 bases outside the gene matches. The CDR3 DNA reads as TGTGCCAGCAGTAATCCGGGACTAGCGGGAGTAGGAAATGAGCAGTTCTTC. It yields the protein CASSNPGLAGVGNEQFF. The full variable domain, its missing parts supplied by reference TRBV28 and TRBJ2-1, is DVKVTQSSRYLVKRTGEKVFLECVQDMDHENMFWYRQDPGLGLRLIYFSYDVKMKEKGDIPEGYSVSREKKERFSLILESASTNQTSMYLCASSNPGLAGVGNEQFFGPGTRLTVL.

This clone was recorded once. The gene calls are TRBV5-6 and TRBJ1-2, with TRBD1 matching 7 bases. The CDR3 length is 15 residues. Trimming took 7 bases from V and 5 from J; bases not matched to a gene: 14. CDR1 and CDR2 (germline): SGHDT, YYEEEE. The chain's CDR3 is CASRRPTGLPYGYTF. CDR3 DNA sequence: TGTGCCAGCCGCCGCCCGACAGGGCTGCCTTATGGCTACACCTTC.

The chain has TRBV19 and TRBJ1-1; the D gene is possibly TRBD1 (6 bases). Trimming stripped 8 bases from V and 6 bases from J, with 13 bases between. Per the germline V gene, CDR1 is LNHDA and CDR2 is SQIVND (reference sequence). This CDR3 comprises 12 residues. CDR3 amino acids: CASGGGLPEAFF. CDR3 sequence (DNA): TGTGCCAGTGGTGGGGGGCTGCCTGAAGCTTTCTTT.

A word on this clone: It differs at one base from a far larger clone, so likely a read error. Other DNA sequences from this sample encode an identical CDR3 as well. The chain joins TRBV5-6 to TRBJ2-2; the match to TRBD1 covers 8 bases. This CDR3 is 13 amino acids long. Germline V CDR1 and CDR2: SGHDT, YYEEEE. The CDR3 is CASSEDRAGELFF. CDR3 in DNA: TGTGCCAGCTCAGAGGACAGGGCCGGGGAACTGTTTTTT.

This sequence joins TRBV7-8 and TRBJ2-7; D may be TRBD1 (5 bases). The CDR3 consists of 15 residues. Trimming removed 3 bases at V and 2 bases at J, with 14 bases between. CDR1 and CDR2 from the germline V gene are SGHVS and FQNEAQ. The CDR3 spells CASSFIGAETYEQYF. The CDR3 coding sequence is TGTGCCAGCAGCTTTATAGGGGCGGAAACCTACGAGCAGTACTTC.

This chain links TRBV5-1 with TRBJ2-2; weak D call: TRBD2 (5 bases). CDR3 length: 13 residues. The V gene lost 4 bases and the J gene lost 1 base, with 5 bases spanning the gap. Germline loops: CDR1 SGHRS, CDR2 YFSETQ. CDR3 loop: CASSEGNTGELFF. The CDR3 region has the DNA TGCGCCAGCAGCGAGGGGAACACCGGGGAGCTGTTTTTT.

This chain uses TRBV4-3 with TRBJ1-5; D is undetermined. The length of the CDR3 is 13 residues. Germline values: CDR1 LGHNA, CDR2 YSLEER. V lost 0 bases to trimming and J lost 7 bases, with 7 bases between them. The CDR3, as DNA: TGCGCCAGCAGCCAAGATCCGGGACAGCCCCAGCATTTT. Its protein is CASSQDPGQPQHF.

The V and J genes are TRBV18 and TRBJ2-7; 10 bases are shared with TRBD1. The ends lost 4 bases at V and 7 bases at J; junction bases unmatched: 16. The CDR3 runs 17 residues. Germline assignment: CDR1 KGHSH and CDR2 LQKENI. The chain's CDR3 is CASSLTQPGQGMGEQYF. The CDR3 DNA reads as TGTGCCAGCTCACTAACGCAACCGGGACAGGGGATGGGGGAGCAGTACTTC.

The CDR3 reads CASSLQGEIEAFF. The CDR3 DNA reads TGTGCCAGCAGCTTGCAGGGGGAGATTGAAGCTTTCTTT. This chain uses TRBV7-2 with TRBJ1-1; 7 bases line up with TRBD1. CDR3 length equals 13 residues. Germline V gives CDR1 SGHTA, CDR2 FQGNSA. The trim removed 3 bases at V and 7 bases at J, leaving 5 bases unmatched.

This rearrangement joins TRBV19 to TRBJ2-5, with 9 positions matching TRBD2. From germline, CDR1 is LNHDA and CDR2 SQIVND (reference sequence). V lost 4 bases and J lost 3; bases outside the gene matches: 9. CDR3 size: 16 residues. The chain's CDR3 is CASSNRLAVGKETQYF. The CDR3 DNA follows: TGTGCCAGTAGTAACAGACTAGCGGTCGGGAAAGAGACCCAGTACTTC. Variable domain in full (rest from reference TRBV19 and TRBJ2-5): DGGITQSPKYLFRKEGQNVTLSCEQNLNHDAMYWYRQDPGQGLRLIYYSQIVNDFQKGDIAEGYSVSREKKESFPLTVTSAQKNPTAFYLCASSNRLAVGKETQYFGPGTRLLVL.

This clone occurred once. The rearrangement joins TRBV7-9 to TRBJ1-3; the match to TRBD1 covers 7 bases. The CDR3 consists of 15 residues. Germline assignment: CDR1 SEHNR and CDR2 FQNEAQ (reference sequence). J lost 4 bases, V lost 5 bases, and 8 bases had no gene match. DNA for the CDR3: TGTGCCAGCAGCCCCGAGGGGGCGCGAGGAAACACCATATATTTT. It specifies CASSPEGARGNTIYF.

V is TRBV20-1 and J is TRBJ1-1; D is undetermined. The CDR3 runs to 10 residues. Per germline, CDR1 DFQATT and CDR2 SNEGSKA (reference sequence). V gave up 5 bases and J gave up 0 bases, with 1 base separating them. CDR3 loop: CSALNTEAFF. The DNA for the CDR3 is TGCAGTGCTCTGAACACTGAAGCTTTCTTT.

The V and J genes are TRBV10-2 and TRBJ1-5; D gene ambiguous. The CDR3 extends over 13 amino acids. CDR1 WSHSY and CDR2 SAAADI come from the germline V gene. Trimming took 6 bases from V and 4 from J, leaving 10 bases between them. The DNA for the CDR3 is TGCGCCAGCAGCAGAGTAGGGAATCAGCCCCAGCATTTT. This codes for CASSRVGNQPQHF.

The chain employs TRBV5-6 and TRBJ2-7, with 13 nucleotides matching TRBD2. J gave up 4 bases and V 4 bases, and 11 bases lay outside the gene matches. Germline V gene data show CDR1 as SGHDT and CDR2 as YYEEEE. This CDR3 has 17 amino acids. The CDR3 here is CASSKEPTSGRWYEQYF. The CDR3 nucleotides are TGTGCCAGCAGCAAGGAACCGACTAGCGGGAGGTGGTACGAGCAGTACTTC.

This clone showed up many times. The J gene is TRBJ2-1, the V gene TRBV28; D remains unclear. Germline loops: CDR1 MDHEN, CDR2 SYDVKM. The CDR3 covers 13 residues. V lost 3 bases and J lost 6, with 9 bases in between. CDR3 DNA: TGTGCCAGCAGTTTGATCCAAGGCAATGAGCAGTTCTTC. Translated, it gives CASSLIQGNEQFF. Supplemented by reference TRBV28 and TRBJ2-1, the full variable domain reads DVKVTQSSRYLVKRTGEKVFLECVQDMDHENMFWYRQDPGLGLRLIYFSYDVKMKEKGDIPEGYSVSREKKERFSLILESASTNQTSMYLCASSLIQGNEQFFGPGTRLTVL.

V and J are TRBV6-6 and TRBJ1-3; D not certain. Germline V gene sequence: CDR1 MNHNY, CDR2 SVGAGI (reference sequence). CDR3 length: 13 amino acids. V was pared by 5 bases and J by 3 bases, with 8 bases between. CDR3 in DNA: TGTGCCAGCAGTCCGACGGGTGGAAACACCATATATTTT. Its protein product is CASSPTGGNTIYF.

The sample holds a few counts of this clone. V and J are TRBV2 and TRBJ1-5; no clear D gene. There are 13 residues in the CDR3. In germline, CDR1 is SNHLY, CDR2 FYNNEI. The V end was cut by 4 bases, the J end by 1 base, with 5 bases between. CDR3 DNA: TGTGCCAGCAGTGTTCGGAGCAATCAGCCCCAGCATTTT. As protein: CASSVRSNQPQHF.

This clone was detected a few times. The chain uses TRBV15 and TRBJ2-3; tentatively, D is TRBD1 or TRBD2 (6 bases each). V lost 4 bases to trimming and J lost 1 base, with 12 bases between them. The CDR3 is made up of 15 amino acids. Germline CDR1 LNHNV, CDR2 YYDKDF (reference sequence). Here the CDR3 reads CATSTQRGGTDTQYF. The CDR3 coding sequence is TGTGCCACCAGCACACAGAGGGGGGGCACAGATACGCAGTATTTT.

This clone has more than one count but fewer than ten. V gene TRBV6-6 combines with J gene TRBJ2-1; 7 nucleotides match TRBD2. The CDR3 extends over 13 amino acids. Germline lookup yields CDR1 MNHNY and CDR2 SVGAGI (reference sequence). Trimming cost V 1 base and J 9 bases; bases outside gene matches: 3. CDR3 region: CASSYLGLGEQFF. The DNA of the CDR3 is TGTGCCAGCAGTTACTTAGGACTAGGTGAGCAGTTCTTC.

The chain employs TRBV11-1 and TRBJ2-3; TRBD1 aligns across 10 bases. V lost 5 bases, J lost 6 bases, and 5 bases stayed unmatched. Germline CDR1 SGHAT, CDR2 FQDESV (reference sequence). The CDR3 is made up of 14 amino acids. CDR3 amino acids: CASSLGTGVDTQYF. Here the CDR3 DNA reads TGTGCCAGCAGCCTGGGGACAGGGGTTGATACGCAGTATTTT.

The genes are TRBV19 and TRBJ1-1; D unclear. Germline CDR1 and CDR2: LNHDA and SQIVND (reference sequence). V shed 3 bases and J shed 1 base, with 6 bases lying between them. The CDR3 consists of 13 residues. The CDR3 reads CASSMGSNTEAFF. In DNA, the CDR3 is TGTGCCAGTAGTATGGGATCGAACACTGAAGCTTTCTTT.

The chain joins TRBV5-1 to TRBJ1-1; 7 nucleotides align to TRBD1. CDR3 length equals 16 residues. The trim removed 3 bases at V and 0 bases at J, leaving 8 bases unmatched. CDR1 SGHRS and CDR2 YFSETQ come from the germline V gene. The CDR3 region has the DNA TGCGCCAGCAGCTGGGAGACAGGGATCATGAACACTGAAGCTTTCTTT. Protein: CASSWETGIMNTEAFF.